The 21 T cell receptor beta chains reported below all come from one sample, sequenced in a study of CD8+CD57+ T cells in acquired aplastic anemia. TCR beta VDJ and CDR3 profiles were obtained from a genomic DNA template. TCRdb redid the calling of the reads with MiXCR, one entry per CDR3 protein. This table holds about 270,000 distinct CDR3 sequences, less than 85% found once. Flow cytometry had shown expanded CD8+CD57+ cells in the patients chosen for sequencing. The sequenced material came from sorted CD4+, CD8+, or CD8+CD57+ T cells (not recorded which) from PBMCs. These receptors were obtained from a human donor with aplastic anemia.

The chain uses TRBV7-9 and TRBJ2-7; D perhaps matches TRBD1 (5 bases). The V end was cut by 4 bases, the J end by 3 bases, with 16 bases between. The germline gives CDR1 SEHNR, CDR2 FQNEAQ (reference sequence). The CDR3 contains 15 residues. CDR3 nucleotide sequence: TGTGCCAGCAGCTCCCGACAGCCTGGGGACTACGAGCAGTACTTC. As protein: CASSSRQPGDYEQYF.

The CDR3 DNA is TGTGCCAGCACCTTACAGCCCAACGCCGCAGCCCTTTCATACGAGCAGTACGTC. Protein product: CASTLQPNAAALSYEQYV. The chain uses TRBV7-3 and TRBJ2-7, with D hard to call. The CDR3 length is 18 residues. Germline V gene sequence: CDR1 SGHTA, CDR2 FQGTGA.

The J gene is TRBJ2-5, the V gene TRBV7-9; 11 bases map to TRBD2. Per the germline V gene, CDR1 is SEHNR and CDR2 is FQNEAQ (reference sequence). The CDR3 sequence is 17 residues long. Trimming took 6 bases from V and 5 from J; bases not matched to a gene: 14. The DNA of the CDR3 is TGTGCCAGCAGTGAAAGGGGACTAGCGGCTTTACATGAGACCCAGTACTTC. This encodes CASSERGLAALHETQYF.

In regard to this clonotype: At one end, the junction sequence differs from germline, possibly due to a read error. V gene TRBV7-8 combines with J gene TRBJ1-1, with TRBD1 as a possible D gene (5 bases). The CDR3 extends over 15 amino acids. Germline V gene sequence: CDR1 SGHVS, CDR2 FQNEAQ. This chain's CDR3 is CASSFHPNGTTEAFF. The CDR3 nucleotides read TGTGCCAGCAGCTTTCATCCAAACGGGACCACTGAAGCCTTCTTT.

On this clonotype: As the CDR3 is not closed by the conserved phenylalanine or tryptophan, this likely results from a read error. The DNA is left out, because the CDR3 cannot be placed on it with certainty; the CDR3 is given as TCRdb lists it. V usage is TRBV7-8 and J usage is TRBJ2-5; TRBD1, the D gene given by the table, was not confirmed from the DNA. Germline V gene data show CDR1 as SGHVS and CDR2 as FQNEAQ. Both ends counted, the CDR3 spans 12 residues. The CDR3 spells CAGQLAGGPESL.

V gene TRBV7-8 combines with J gene TRBJ2-1, with D possibly being TRBD2 (6 bases). The CDR3 totals 16 residues. V lost 3 bases and J 12 bases, leaving 24 bases between the germline ends. The germline CDR1 and CDR2 sequences are SGHVS and FQNEAQ. CDR3 DNA sequence: TGTGCCAGCAGCTTTCCGGGAAGCTACGGGAGCAACGTGCAGTTCTTC. Protein: CASSFPGSYGSNVQFF.

The V call is TRBV20-1, the J call TRBJ1-6; D gene unclear. V gave up 1 base and J gave up 5 bases, with 24 bases separating them. CDR1 and CDR2 (germline): DFQATT, SNEGSKA (reference sequence). The CDR3 spans 19 residues. The CDR3 DNA is TGCAGTGCTAGAGGGGCAGGCCACATTGGAGGTATCCATAATTCACCCCTCCACTTT. Its protein product is CSARGAGHIGGIHNSPLHF.

The sample holds one count of this clonotype. The V gene is TRBV25-1, the J gene TRBJ2-1; 7 bases match TRBD2. Per the germline V gene, CDR1 is MGHDK and CDR2 is SYGVNS. The CDR3 length is 18 residues. Trimming removed 5 bases from V and 0 bases from J; junction bases left unmatched: 13. Here the CDR3 reads CASSHPRTSPASYNEQFF. The CDR3 nucleotides are TGTGCCAGCAGTCACCCCCGGACTAGTCCGGCCTCCTACAATGAGCAGTTCTTC.

DNA for the CDR3: TGTGCCAGCAGCCAGGGGGGCGGGAACGGCCAGGATGAGCAGTACGTC. Amino acid sequence: CASSQGGGNGQDEQYV. The chain combines TRBV7-3 with TRBJ2-7; perhaps TRBD1 as D (7 bases). The germline V and J ends were trimmed by 5 bases and 7 bases, with 24 bases remaining between them. This CDR3 is built from 16 residues. The germline CDR1 and CDR2 sequences are SGHTA and FQGTGA.

About this clonotype itself: At one end the junction does not follow the germline gene, possibly because of a read error. The genes are TRBV7-8 and TRBJ2-3; possible D gene TRBD2, 6 bases. The CDR3 loop spans 14 amino acids. The germline CDR1 and CDR2 sequences are SGHVS and FQNEAQ. CDR3 region: CASSLAGGDRKSDF. CDR3 DNA sequence: TGTGCCAGCAGCTTAGCGGGAGGAGATCGGAAGAGCGACTTT.

V usage is TRBV11-3 and J usage is TRBJ2-7; 7 bases are shared with TRBD1. The V gene's germline CDR1 is SGHNT and CDR2 YENEEA. CDR3 size: 18 residues. CDR3 bases: TGTGCCAGCAGCTTAGATCCGACAGGGACAGCCCTTTCCTACGGGCAGTACGTC. It codes for CASSLDPTGTALSYGQYV.

As concerns this clonotype: The junction departs from the called germline gene at one end, perhaps through a read error. V is TRBV7-3 and J is TRBJ2-1, with D possibly being TRBD2 (6 bases). Germline V gene sequence: CDR1 SGHTA, CDR2 FQGTGA. The CDR3 totals 15 residues. CDR3 nucleotide sequence: TGTGCCAGCAGTCTAGGAGGGAGTTTCAGCAATGACCAGTTCTTC. Protein: CASSLGGSFSNDQFF.

A note on this clonotype: The junction departs from germline at one end; a sequencing error may be responsible. The V call is TRBV24-1, the J call TRBJ2-5; 10 nucleotides agree with TRBD2. This CDR3 contains 16 residues. Germline CDR1 and CDR2: KGHDR and SFDVKD. CDR3 sequence reads: CATSEKTSGQQETQYF. In DNA form, the CDR3 reads TGTGCTACCAGTGAGAAGACTAGCGGGCAACAAGAGACCCAGTACTTC.

Comments on this clonotype: As the CDR3 is not closed by the conserved phenylalanine or tryptophan, this likely results from a read error. The chain carries TRBV11-2 and TRBJ1-1; the D is unclear. CDR1 and CDR2 from the germline V gene are SGHAT and FQNNGV. Trimming took off 1 base at V and 3 bases at J, with 9 bases between the two ends. The CDR3 consists of 14 residues. DNA of the CDR3: TGTGCCAGCAGCTTAGCCGACACGTACACTGAAGCTTTCCTT. Residues: CASSLADTYTEAFL.

Comment on this clonotype: Germline is not matched at one junction end, which may reflect a read error. The chain joins TRBV7-8 to TRBJ2-1, with D perhaps matching TRBD2 (6 bases). CDR3 length equals 15 residues. The germline CDR1 and CDR2 sequences are SGHVS and FQNEAQ. In DNA form, the CDR3 reads TGTGCCAGCAGCTTAGCTAGCGGAGCCGACAAGGAGCATTTCTTC. It specifies CASSLASGADKEHFF.

V and J are TRBV7-8 and TRBJ1-2, with D tentatively TRBD1 (5 bases). There are 16 residues in the CDR3. The germline V and J ends were trimmed by 1 base and 11 bases, with 23 bases remaining between them. Germline V gene data show CDR1 as SGHVS and CDR2 as FQNEAQ. Here the CDR3 reads CASSLERGGLTQYYTF. DNA for the CDR3: TGTGCCAGCAGCTTAGAGAGGGGTGGCCTTACACAGTATTACACCTTC. The full variable domain, its missing parts supplied by reference TRBV7-8 and TRBJ1-2, is GAGVSQSPRYKVAKRGQDVALRCDPISGHVSLFWYQQALGQGPEFLTYFQNEAQLDKSGLPSDRFFAERPEGSVSTLKIQRTQQEDSAVYLCASSLERGGLTQYYTFGSGTRLTVV.

Remarks on this clonotype: Since no conserved phenylalanine or tryptophan closes the CDR3, a read error is the likely cause. J is TRBJ2-3 and V is TRBV2, with D perhaps being TRBD1 or TRBD2 (6 bases each). CDR1 and CDR2 from the germline V gene are SNHLY and FYNNEI. This CDR3 is built from 13 residues. Trimming cost V 8 bases and J 11 bases, with 20 bases left between them. CDR3 coding DNA: TGTGCCAGCGGGGCCGGGGGCAATACTAAGCAGTATTGT. It is translated as CASGAGGNTKQYC.

The chain combines TRBV11-3 with TRBJ2-7, with no clear D. There are 13 residues in the CDR3. Germline lookup yields CDR1 SGHNT and CDR2 YENEEA. V lost 0 bases and J lost 4, with 7 bases in between. The CDR3 region is CASSLEVAYEQYF. The CDR3 coding sequence is TGTGCCAGCAGCTTAGAAGTTGCGTACGAGCAGTACTTC. Complete variable domain (other parts from reference TRBV11-3 and TRBJ2-7): EAGVVQSPRYKIIEKKQPVAFWCNPISGHNTLYWYLQNLGQGPELLIRYENEEAVDDSQLPKDRFSAERLKGVDSTLKIQPAELGDSAVYLCASSLEVAYEQYFGPGTRLTVT.

The V gene is TRBV19, the J gene TRBJ1-2; possibly TRBD1 for D (5 bases). CDR1 LNHDA and CDR2 SQIVND come from the germline V gene (reference sequence). The germline V and J ends were trimmed by 2 bases and 4 bases, with 11 bases remaining between them. This CDR3 region has 14 residues. CDR3 loop: CASSIMQGSYGYTF. For the CDR3, the DNA is TGTGCCAGTAGTATAATGCAGGGAAGCTATGGCTACACCTTC. The full variable domain, rest sourced from reference TRBV19 and TRBJ1-2, is DGGITQSPKYLFRKEGQNVTLSCEQNLNHDAMYWYRQDPGQGLRLIYYSQIVNDFQKGDIAEGYSVSREKKESFPLTVTSAQKNPTAFYLCASSIMQGSYGYTFGSGTRLTVV.

The chain couples TRBV29-1 to TRBJ2-5; D is possibly TRBD1 or TRBD2 (5 bases each). The CDR3 covers 14 residues. Germline-derived CDR1 and CDR2 are SQVTM and ANQGSEA. Trimming pared 6 bases from V and 1 base from J, leaving 15 bases between. CDR3 nucleotides: TGCAGCGTACGACCCCGGGACGGCCAAGAGACCCAGTACTTC. It is translated as CSVRPRDGQETQYF.

V gene TRBV7-8 combines with J gene TRBJ2-1; TRBD2 matches at 7 bases. CDR3 size: 14 residues. Unmatched junction bases numbered 10, after V lost 2 bases and J lost 12 bases. Germline V gives CDR1 SGHVS, CDR2 FQNEAQ. The CDR3 loop reads CASSLTGGYDAQFF. The CDR3 nucleotides read TGTGCCAGCAGCTTAACGGGAGGCTACGATGCGCAGTTCTTC.